These 2 T cell receptor beta chains originate from one sample sequenced in a study of T cell responses to AZD1222 COVID-19 vaccine. Clones were read by immunoSEQ multiplex PCR, and TCRdb kept only the in-frame ones, dropping some. The top ten clones hold around 4.9% of a sample with 150,000 or so clones, roughly nine tenths of them seen once. This material consisted of peripheral blood, taken on day 0 of AZD1222 vaccination. All receptors derive from an adult in good health.

The chain combines TRBV7-9 with TRBJ2-7; TRBD1 agrees at 8 bases. The CDR3 is made up of 15 amino acids. The J segment lost 1 base and the V segment lost 3 bases, leaving 5 bases of the junction unmatched. Germline-derived CDR1 and CDR2 are SEHNR and FQNEAQ (reference sequence). CDR3 coding DNA: TGTGCCAGCAGCTTGGGGACAGGAGTATCCTACGAGCAGTACTTC. Residues: CASSLGTGVSYEQYF. Full variable domain (missing parts from reference TRBV7-9 and TRBJ2-7): DTGVSQNPRHKITKRGQNVTFRCDPISEHNRLYWYRQTLGQGPEFLTYFQNEAQLEKSRLLSDRFSAERPKGSFSTLEIQRTEQGDSAMYLCASSLGTGVSYEQYFGPGTRLTVT.

For this clone: A junction end diverges from the germline sequence, so it may reflect a read error. CDR3 in amino acids: CASSLGGLGTVF. The CDR3 coding sequence is TGTGCCAGCAGCCTCGGGGGCCTAGGGACCGTCTTT. The genes are TRBV7-2 and TRBJ1-1; D possibly corresponds to TRBD1 (6 bases). CDR1 is SGHTA, CDR2 FQGNSA, per germline. The CDR3 is 12 residues long.